Below are 11 T cell receptor beta chains sequenced from a single sample in a study of CD8 T cells in ankylosing spondylitis. TCRdb reprocessed the 5' RACE reads with MiXCR, giving one entry per CDR3 protein. The sample comprises 100,000 to 150,000 distinct CDR3 sequences, approximately 9.9% of which are singletons, and about 3.3% rests with the top ten. Sequenced: blood, either unsorted or a sorted T cell fraction (not recorded which). These receptors all stem from a male donor with ankylosing spondylitis or in good health (not recorded which).

The sample holds many counts of this clonotype. CDR3 DNA sequence: TGCAGTGCTCTGGACGGCCCCAATCAGCCCCAGCATTTT. It yields the protein CSALDGPNQPQHF. The chain carries TRBV20-1 and TRBJ1-5; D gene ambiguous. The ends were cut back, 5 bases at V and 3 bases at J, with 11 bases in the middle. CDR1 and CDR2 (germline): DFQATT, SNEGSKA (reference sequence). The CDR3 runs 13 residues.

This clonotype was counted at least ten times. This rearrangement joins TRBV7-2 to TRBJ2-3; D gene uncertain. The CDR3 is 16 residues long. Trimming took off 1 base at V and 6 bases at J, with 17 bases between the two ends. The germline gives CDR1 SGHTA, CDR2 FQGNSA. CDR3 amino acids: CASSLERAPSGDTQYF. In nucleotides, the CDR3 is TGTGCCAGCAGCTTAGAACGGGCGCCTTCCGGGGATACGCAGTATTTT.

The sample holds one count of this clonotype. Possible read error: a much larger clone is one base away. The chain couples TRBV12-3 or TRBV12-4 to TRBJ2-7; D unclear. The CDR3 has 13 amino acids. V lost 3 bases and J lost 6, with 12 bases in between. CDR3 amino acids: CASSFQTQREQYF. The DNA for the CDR3 is TGTGCCAGCAGTTTCCAAACACAACGCGAGCAGTACTTC.

This clonotype was counted at least ten times. This rearrangement joins TRBV7-8 to TRBJ2-1; D is unresolved. Trimming left V 1 base short and J 0 bases short, with 7 bases between. The germline CDR1 and CDR2 sequences are SGHVS and FQNEAQ. This CDR3 comprises 15 residues. CDR3 in DNA: TGTGCCAGCAGCTTAGTTTTTAGCTCCTACAATGAGCAGTTCTTC. It codes for CASSLVFSSYNEQFF.

This clonotype appeared many times. V gene TRBV25-1 combines with J gene TRBJ2-4, with 10 bases fitting TRBD2. The junction had 10 bases not matched to a gene; V was cut back by 5 bases and J by 9 bases. The V gene's germline CDR1 is MGHDK and CDR2 SYGVNS. The CDR3 is 15 amino acids. The DNA for the CDR3 is TGTGCCAGCAGTCATACTAGCGGGGATGAGGGCATTCAGTACTTC. Translated, it gives CASSHTSGDEGIQYF.

The chain has TRBV18 and TRBJ2-1, with 7 bases aligning to TRBD2. The CDR3 is 16 amino acids. The V gene's germline CDR1 is KGHSH and CDR2 LQKENI. V dropped 2 bases and J dropped 8; count of bases not matched to a gene: 12. CDR3 bases: TGTGCCAGCTCACCAGTGGGAGGCGGGAGTAGCCATGAGCAGTTCTTC. Its translation: CASSPVGGGSSHEQFF.

This clonotype showed up many times. This chain uses TRBV12-3 or TRBV12-4 with TRBJ2-1, with a possible D match to TRBD1 (6 bases). The CDR3 sequence is 11 residues long. V lost 5 bases and J 9 bases, leaving 8 bases between the germline ends. The CDR3 coding sequence is TGTGCCAGCAGTACAGGGCCTGAGCAGTTCTTC. Residues: CASSTGPEQFF.

CDR3 protein: CASSQATGEAETQYF. The CDR3 nucleotides read TGCGCCAGCAGCCAGGCTACAGGGGAAGCAGAGACCCAGTACTTC. The rearrangement uses TRBV4-3 and TRBJ2-5; 7 nucleotides align to TRBD1. CDR3 size: 15 residues. The V and J ends lost 3 bases and 4 bases, in that order; junction bases with no gene match: 8. Germline values: CDR1 LGHNA, CDR2 YSLEER.

This clonotype came up many times. CDR3 sequence (DNA): TGCGCCAGCAGCTTGGTACGGGACCAGTACAATGAGCAGTTCTTC. Protein product: CASSLVRDQYNEQFF. The chain couples TRBV5-1 to TRBJ2-1; either TRBD1 or TRBD2 may supply D (5 bases each). The CDR3 contains 15 residues. CDR1 is SGHRS, CDR2 YFSETQ, per germline. Trimming removed 0 bases from V and 4 bases from J, with 11 bases in between.

This clonotype was seen a few times. This rearrangement joins TRBV7-2 to TRBJ2-1; 8 nucleotides align to TRBD2. The germline CDR1 and CDR2 sequences are SGHTA and FQGNSA. The CDR3 covers 17 residues. V lost 4 bases, J lost 8 bases, and 16 bases stayed unmatched. In nucleotides, the CDR3 is TGTGCCAGCAGCTCTCAAGGGGGGGGGCGGGAGGTTTATGAGCAGTTCTTC. Amino acid sequence: CASSSQGGGREVYEQFF.

This clonotype was observed many times. The chain uses TRBV12-3 or TRBV12-4 and TRBJ2-7; 7 bases are a match to TRBD1. The CDR3 has 15 amino acids. Unmatched junction bases numbered 11, after V lost 6 bases and J lost 3 bases. The CDR3 sequence: CASSPGTVPRYEQYF. As DNA, the CDR3 is TGTGCCAGCAGCCCAGGGACAGTCCCCCGCTACGAGCAGTACTTC.